One and the same sample provided the 25 T cell receptor beta chains below, sequenced in a study of cytomegalovirus exposure and HLA in healthy donors. The PCR used 60 Vbeta and 13 Jbeta primers. Repertoires were generated with immunoSEQ multiplex PCR, while TCRdb's copy carries only in-frame clones and drops some. This repertoire shows about 62,000 clones, roughly 75% found once; its top ten account for roughly 5.3%. The sample comprised PBMCs. The origin of the receptors is a woman aged 30 to 39 in good health and CMV-seronegative.

The V gene is TRBV18, the J gene TRBJ2-1, with 9 positions matching TRBD2. Looked up from germline, CDR1 is KGHSH and CDR2 is LQKENI. Trimming at V came to 3 bases and at J to 0 bases, leaving 6 bases not matched to a gene. This CDR3 comprises 17 residues. CDR3 sequence (DNA): TGTGCCAGCTCACCCCTAGCGGGACCTAGCTCCTACAATGAGCAGTTCTTC. Translated: CASSPLAGPSSYNEQFF.

The CDR3 loop reads CASSVNRAPAEAFF. The CDR3 DNA reads TGTGCCAGCAGTGTGAACAGGGCCCCCGCTGAAGCTTTCTTT. The rearrangement links TRBV2 to TRBJ1-1, with TRBD1 as a possible D gene (6 bases). V lost 4 bases and J 6 bases, leaving 15 bases between the germline ends. The CDR3 has 14 amino acids. Germline-derived CDR1 and CDR2 are SNHLY and FYNNEI.

This chain connects TRBV10-3 to TRBJ2-3; D remains unclear. Looked up from germline, CDR1 is ENHRY and CDR2 is SYGVKD. The V gene lost 6 bases and the J gene lost 6 bases, with 13 bases spanning the gap. The CDR3 contains 13 residues. As DNA, the CDR3 is TGTGCCATCAGCCAGCATGAGGCGGATACGCAGTATTTT. This sequence encodes CAISQHEADTQYF.

V usage is TRBV5-6 and J usage is TRBJ2-1; 11 bases are a match to TRBD1. Trimming at V came to 3 bases and at J to 6 bases, leaving 5 bases not matched to a gene. The V gene's germline CDR1 is SGHDT and CDR2 YYEEEE. CDR3 length equals 15 residues. CDR3 nucleotide sequence: TGTGCCAGCAGCTCGGACAGGGGGCCGCGCAATGAGCAGTTCTTC. Encoded protein: CASSSDRGPRNEQFF.

The chain carries TRBV27 and TRBJ2-1; D not resolved. V was pared by 6 bases and J by 5 bases, with 8 bases between. The CDR3 consists of 12 residues. Germline V gene lookup returns CDR1 MNHEY and CDR2 SMNVEV (reference sequence). CDR3 region: CASRTVNNEQFF. CDR3 nucleotides: TGTGCCAGCAGAACGGTGAACAATGAGCAGTTCTTC.

This sequence joins TRBV4-1 and TRBJ1-1; D perhaps matches TRBD1 (5 bases). Looked up from germline, CDR1 is MGHRA and CDR2 is YSYEKL. This CDR3 is 14 amino acids long. V lost 5 bases and J 7 bases, leaving 17 bases between the germline ends. CDR3 coding DNA: TGCGCCAGCAGCTTTAAAAGGCAGGGTTTTGAAGCTTTCTTT. It specifies CASSFKRQGFEAFF.

V is TRBV18 and J is TRBJ1-2; 9 bases agree with TRBD1. CDR3 length: 15 residues. CDR1 KGHSH and CDR2 LQKENI come from the germline V gene. V dropped 6 bases and J dropped 4; count of bases not matched to a gene: 9. CDR3 DNA sequence: TGTGCCAGCTCGGAAAACAGGGGGCGCGTCTATGGCTACACCTTC. Translated: CASSENRGRVYGYTF.

V and J are TRBV6-4 and TRBJ2-5; weak D call: TRBD1 (5 bases). The CDR3 is 13 residues long. Germline V gene sequence: CDR1 MRHNA, CDR2 SNTAGT. Trimming pared 5 bases from V and 2 bases from J, leaving 9 bases between. The CDR3, as DNA: TGTGCCAGCAGTCGACAGTTACAAGAGACCCAGTACTTC. Encoded protein: CASSRQLQETQYF.

The chain employs TRBV7-6 and TRBJ2-1, with a tentative D call TRBD2 (5 bases). Trimming stripped 5 bases from V and 7 bases from J, with 9 bases between. Germline V gene lookup returns CDR1 SGHVS and CDR2 FNYEAQ. This CDR3 has 12 amino acids. DNA of the CDR3: TGTGCCAGCAGCAGAGGCGGGAATGAGCAGTTCTTC. It specifies CASSRGGNEQFF.

The chain recombines TRBV21-1 with TRBJ2-7; TRBD2, the table's D call, lacks a check against the DNA. TRBV21-1 is given as a pseudogene. The CDR3 is 18 amino acids. In DNA, the CDR3 is TGTGCCAGCAACAAAACACCATCACTAGCGGGCAGCTCCTACGAGCAGTACGTC. It yields the protein CASNKTPSLAGSSYEQYV.

The V and J genes are TRBV28 and TRBJ1-3; D is ambiguous. CDR1 and CDR2 from the germline V gene are MDHEN and SYDVKM. The V gene lost 3 bases and the J gene lost 0 bases, with 9 bases spanning the gap. The CDR3 loop spans 15 amino acids. Written as DNA, the CDR3 is TGTGCCAGCAGTTTGCCGTGGAGCTCTGGAAACACCATATATTTT. As protein: CASSLPWSSGNTIYF.

J is TRBJ1-2 and V is TRBV6-5, with 7 bases fitting TRBD1. V lost 4 bases to trimming and J lost 5 bases; unmatched junction nucleotides: 4. From germline, CDR1 is MNHEY and CDR2 SVGAGI. The CDR3 length is 13 residues. CDR3 sequence (DNA): TGTGCCAGCAGTTGGGACAGTTCATATGGCTACACCTTC. Its translation: CASSWDSSYGYTF.

This clone was counted only a few times. This chain links TRBV9 with TRBJ2-5; TRBD2 agrees at 10 bases. Unmatched junction bases numbered 4, after V lost 0 bases and J lost 5 bases. The CDR3 length is 15 residues. The V gene's germline CDR1 is SGDLS and CDR2 YYNGEE. The chain's CDR3 is CASSVDPAGGETQYF. The CDR3 DNA follows: TGTGCCAGCAGCGTAGACCCAGCGGGAGGGGAGACCCAGTACTTC.

This sequence joins TRBV27 and TRBJ2-5, with D unresolved. The DNA end lines up better with TRBJ2-7; the J call may be wrong. In germline, CDR1 is MNHEY, CDR2 SMNVEV (reference sequence). The CDR3 has 13 residues. The CDR3 here is CASSLALDYEQYF. The DNA for the CDR3 is TGTGCCAGCAGTTTGGCGCTCGACTACGAGCAGTACTTC.

This clone was detected a few times. The V gene is TRBV28, the J gene TRBJ1-5, with 9 nucleotides matching TRBD1. The CDR3 is made up of 16 amino acids. J gave up 0 bases and V 6 bases, and 6 bases lay outside the gene matches. CDR1 and CDR2 from the germline V gene are MDHEN and SYDVKM. The DNA for the CDR3 is TGTGCCAGCAGGCTTGGACAGGGGCATAGCAATCAGCCCCAGCATTTT. It is translated as CASRLGQGHSNQPQHF.

This sequence joins TRBV2 and TRBJ2-3; D is undetermined. Germline V gene lookup returns CDR1 SNHLY and CDR2 FYNNEI. With 5 bases removed from V and 4 bases from J, the gap between germline ends came to 7 bases. The CDR3 is 12 residues long. CDR3 sequence reads: CASSLVADTQYF. The CDR3 DNA follows: TGTGCCAGCAGTTTAGTCGCAGATACGCAGTATTTT.

The chain employs TRBV19 and TRBJ1-5; 9 nucleotides align to TRBD1. The CDR3 runs 15 residues. Germline lookup yields CDR1 LNHDA and CDR2 SQIVND (reference sequence). V was pared by 5 bases and J by 7 bases, with 9 bases of the junction left unmatched. The CDR3 sequence is CASSAGQGIGQPQHF. For the CDR3, the DNA is TGTGCCAGTAGTGCTGGACAGGGGATTGGGCAGCCCCAGCATTTT.

In nucleotides, the CDR3 is TGTGCCAGTAATCAGGGCAATGAGCAGTTCTTC. It codes for CASNQGNEQFF. This chain connects TRBV19 to TRBJ2-1; D is perhaps TRBD1 (5 bases). Germline CDR1 and CDR2: LNHDA and SQIVND (reference sequence). Between the trimmed V and J ends, which lost 7 bases and 6 bases, there was a span of 7 bases. This CDR3 is 11 amino acids long.

This chain joins TRBV27 and TRBJ1-1; D unclear. Germline assignment: CDR1 MNHEY and CDR2 SMNVEV (reference sequence). Trimming left V 0 bases short and J 0 bases short, with 8 bases between. This CDR3 spans 15 amino acids. The CDR3 sequence: CASSLSNYVNTEAFF. The CDR3 DNA reads TGTGCCAGCAGTTTATCGAACTATGTGAACACTGAAGCTTTCTTT.

The chain joins TRBV2 to TRBJ1-2; 7 bases are shared with TRBD1. Germline lookup yields CDR1 SNHLY and CDR2 FYNNEI. Unmatched junction bases numbered 3, after V lost 2 bases and J lost 6 bases. CDR3 length equals 13 residues. The CDR3 spells CASSENRGNGYTF. The CDR3 nucleotides read TGTGCCAGCAGTGAAAACAGGGGAAATGGCTACACCTTC.

J is TRBJ2-5 and V is TRBV5-1; D might be TRBD2 (6 bases). V dropped 1 base and J dropped 3 bases, with 13 bases sitting between them. This CDR3 is built from 15 residues. Germline V gene data show CDR1 as SGHRS and CDR2 as YFSETQ. The CDR3 DNA sequence: TGCGCCAGCAGCTTGTTATACGGGAGTAAAGAGACCCAGTACTTC. It translates to CASSLLYGSKETQYF. Full variable domain (missing parts from reference TRBV5-1 and TRBJ2-5): KAGVTQTPRYLIKTRGQQVTLSCSPISGHRSVSWYQQTPGQGLQFLFEYFSETQRNKGNFPGRFSGRQFSNSRSEMNVSTLELGDSALYLCASSLLYGSKETQYFGPGTRLLVL.

The chain recombines TRBV5-4 with TRBJ2-7, with TRBD2 matching 7 bases. Trimming at V came to 3 bases and at J to 5 bases, leaving 14 bases not matched to a gene. The CDR3 sequence is 16 residues long. Germline values: CDR1 SGHNT, CDR2 YYREEE (reference sequence). Here the CDR3 DNA reads TGTGCCAGCAGCTGGGTGGTAGGGACTACCCCACACGAGCAGTACTTC. Translation gives CASSWVVGTTPHEQYF.

The J gene is TRBJ2-5, the V gene TRBV5-1; 9 positions agree with TRBD2. CDR3 size: 14 residues. Trimming took 4 bases from V and 5 from J; bases not matched to a gene: 6. CDR1 and CDR2 (germline): SGHRS, YFSETQ. CDR3 in DNA: TGCGCCAGCAGCCTGGGACTAGCCGGGGAGACCCAGTACTTC. Encoded protein: CASSLGLAGETQYF.

The chain employs TRBV6-5 and TRBJ1-1; TRBD1 is a possible D gene (6 bases). V was cut by 8 bases and J by 3 bases, with 7 bases left in between. CDR1 is MNHEY and CDR2 is SVGAGI in the germline V gene. CDR3 length: 11 amino acids. The CDR3 sequence: CASSGDTEAFF. For the CDR3, the DNA is TGTGCCAGCTCAGGGGACACTGAAGCTTTCTTT.

This sequence joins TRBV25-1 and TRBJ1-5; D is undetermined. V gave up 3 bases and J gave up 6 bases, with 15 bases separating them. The CDR3 has 15 residues. CDR1 MGHDK and CDR2 SYGVNS come from the germline V gene. The CDR3 here is CASSEGQTEGQPQHF. The CDR3 DNA is TGTGCCAGCAGTGAGGGCCAAACCGAGGGTCAGCCCCAGCATTTT. Full variable domain (outside the CDR3, taken from reference TRBV25-1 and TRBJ1-5): EADIYQTPRYLVIGTGKKITLECSQTMGHDKMYWYQQDPGMELHLIHYSYGVNSTEKGDLSSESTVSRIRTEHFPLTLESARPSHTSQYLCASSEGQTEGQPQHFGDGTRLSIL.